A single sample gave rise to the 9 T cell receptor beta chains below, sequenced in a study of Tregs in tolerant kidney transplant recipients. Only in-frame clones appear in the TCRdb table, and some are missing; sequencing was by immunoSEQ multiplex PCR. This sample's table has roughly 50,000 clones. The sample consisted of CD4+ T cells from blood, taken before the transplant. The source is a human donor who received a combined kidney and bone marrow transplant.

On this clone: The read stops 3 residues short of the end of the CDR3; the missing end is completed from the germline J gene. This chain links TRBV7-9 with TRBJ2-7, with TRBD1 matching over 8 bases. V dropped 1 base and J dropped 4; count of bases not matched to a gene: 6. This CDR3 spans 15 amino acids. Germline V CDR1 and CDR2: SEHNR, FQNEAQ (reference sequence). The part of the CDR3 DNA that was read is TGTGCCAGCAGCTTAGTGGCAGGGGGCACATACGAG. It translates to CASSLVAGGTYE. The full-length CDR3 reads as CASSLVAGGTYEQYF.

Comment on this clone: Read sequence stops 3 residues before the CDR3 end, and the germline J gene provides the missing end. The chain links TRBV19 to TRBJ1-4, with 7 bases identical to TRBD1. The V gene end was trimmed by 1 base and the J gene end by 7 bases; junction bases not matched to a gene: 3. CDR3 length equals 14 residues. Per the germline V gene, CDR1 is LNHDA and CDR2 is SQIVND (reference sequence). CDR3 amino acids: CASSIVQGTEKLFF. CDR3 DNA (partial): TGTGCCAGTAGTATAGTACAGGGGACTGAAAAA.

As for this clone: From the germline J gene comes the end of the CDR3, since the read stops 3 residues before it. J is TRBJ1-4 and V is TRBV30, with 8 bases lining up with TRBD1. The CDR3 length is 14 residues. Germline assignment: CDR1 GTSNPN and CDR2 SVGIG (reference sequence). V lost 2 bases, J lost 7 bases, and 6 bases stayed unmatched. The DNA read from the CDR3 is TGTGCCTGGAGTATGGACAGGGTTTCTGAAAAA. Translated, it gives CAWSMDRVSEK. The complete CDR3 protein is CAWSMDRVSEKLFF.

Concerning this clone: The read terminates 3 residues before the CDR3 end, so the remaining end is supplied by the germline J gene. V usage is TRBV19 and J usage is TRBJ1-6, with TRBD1 identical over 9 bases. The CDR3 sequence is 14 residues long. CDR1 is LNHDA and CDR2 is SQIVND in the germline V gene (reference sequence). The junction had 6 bases not matched to a gene; V was cut back by 7 bases and J by 8 bases. CDR3 loop: CASTPTGGYSPLHF. The covered CDR3 bases are TGTGCCAGTACCCCGACAGGGGGATATTCACCC.

CDR3 in amino acids: CASSPGLAGIFSTDTQYF. The part of the CDR3 DNA that was read is TGTGCCAGTAGCCCCGGACTAGCGGGGATCTTTAGCACAGATACG. V is TRBV19 and J is TRBJ2-3; TRBD2 matches at 12 bases. The CDR3 extends 3 residues past the end of the read, so its final part is completed from the germline J gene. This CDR3 contains 18 residues. The V gene's germline CDR1 is LNHDA and CDR2 SQIVND (reference sequence). V lost 6 bases, J lost 0 bases, and 10 bases stayed unmatched.

A remark on this clone: The read stops 3 residues short of the end of the CDR3; the missing end is completed from the germline J gene. The chain has TRBV2 and TRBJ2-5, with 7 bases lining up with TRBD1. The CDR3 is made up of 13 amino acids. Trimming removed 6 bases from V and 1 base from J; junction bases left unmatched: 2. Germline lookup yields CDR1 SNHLY and CDR2 FYNNEI. CDR3 bases read: TGTGCCAGCAGCGGACAGGCCCAAGAGACC. Its protein is CASSGQAQET. The whole CDR3 protein is CASSGQAQETQYF.

On this clone: The sequence runs out 3 residues before the end of the CDR3; the remainder is reconstructed from the germline J gene. The rearrangement uses TRBV18 and TRBJ1-1; the D gene is possibly TRBD1 (6 bases). V lost 6 bases and J lost 2, with 19 bases in between. This CDR3 is built from 16 residues. Germline V gene sequence: CDR1 KGHSH, CDR2 LQKENI. The CDR3 bases that were read are TGTGCCAGCTCCCCCCCGACAGGAGCCATAAACACTGAA. Protein product: CASSPPTGAINTE. In full, the CDR3 reads CASSPPTGAINTEAFF.

About this clone: The CDR3 extends 3 residues past the end of the read, so its final part is completed from the germline J gene. V is TRBV18 and J is TRBJ2-7; the match to TRBD2 covers 8 bases. With V trimmed by 0 bases and J by 2 bases, 0 bases remained unmatched. Germline CDR1 is KGHSH and CDR2 is LQKENI. The CDR3 consists of 14 residues. CDR3 sequence: CASSPPGLAYEQYF. Partial CDR3 DNA: TGTGCCAGCTCACCACCGGGACTAGCCTACGAG.

As regards this clone: The read comes to an end 3 residues before the CDR3 does, leaving the germline J gene to fill in the end. This chain joins TRBV6-1 and TRBJ1-3; D is perhaps TRBD1 (5 bases). In germline, CDR1 is MNHNS, CDR2 SASEGT. CDR3 length: 16 amino acids. Trimming left V 4 bases short and J 0 bases short, with 13 bases between. Partial CDR3 DNA: TGTGCCAGCAGTGCCAGGCTGGACACCTCTGGAAACACC. Protein product: CASSARLDTSGNT. The whole CDR3 reads CASSARLDTSGNTIYF.